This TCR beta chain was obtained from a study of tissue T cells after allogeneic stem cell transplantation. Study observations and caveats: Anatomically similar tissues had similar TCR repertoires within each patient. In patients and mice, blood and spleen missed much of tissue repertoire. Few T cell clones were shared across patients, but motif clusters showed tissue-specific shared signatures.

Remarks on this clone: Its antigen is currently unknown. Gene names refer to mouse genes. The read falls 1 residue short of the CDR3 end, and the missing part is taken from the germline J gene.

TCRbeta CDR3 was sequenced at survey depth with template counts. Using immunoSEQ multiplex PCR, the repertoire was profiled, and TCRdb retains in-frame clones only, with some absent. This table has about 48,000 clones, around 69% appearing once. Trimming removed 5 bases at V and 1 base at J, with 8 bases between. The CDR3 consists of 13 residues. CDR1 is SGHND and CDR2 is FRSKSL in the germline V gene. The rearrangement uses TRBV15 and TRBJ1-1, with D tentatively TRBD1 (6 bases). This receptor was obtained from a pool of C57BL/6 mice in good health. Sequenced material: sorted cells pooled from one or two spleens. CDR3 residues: CASSRDINTEVFF. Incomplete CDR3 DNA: TGTGCCAGCAGTCGGGACATAAACACAGAAGTCTTC.